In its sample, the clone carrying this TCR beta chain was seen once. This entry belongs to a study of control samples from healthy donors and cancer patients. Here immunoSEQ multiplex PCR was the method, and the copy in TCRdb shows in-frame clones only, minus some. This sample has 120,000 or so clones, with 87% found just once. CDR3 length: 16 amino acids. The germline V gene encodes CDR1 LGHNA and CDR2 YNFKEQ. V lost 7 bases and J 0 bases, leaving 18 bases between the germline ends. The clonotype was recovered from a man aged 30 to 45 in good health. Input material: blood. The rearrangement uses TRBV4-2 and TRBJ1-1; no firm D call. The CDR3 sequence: CASTTRGGVMNTEAFF. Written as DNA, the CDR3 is TGTGCCAGCACTACAAGAGGAGGCGTAATGAACACTGAAGCTTTCTTT.